Following are 21 T cell receptor beta chains from one sample sequenced in a study of T-cell memory formation after mild COVID-19. TCRdb processed the 5' RACE reads anew with MiXCR; each CDR3 protein has one entry. Counted here are about 290,000 distinct CDR3 sequences, around 17% occurring once; the ten biggest clones make up 23%. The specimen was PBMCs or a T cell subset sorted from them (not recorded which). The receptor source for this set is a man younger than 30 who had mild COVID-19 (a few samples of this study predate the infection). Cell type and time point are not known.

The sample holds a few counts of this clonotype. The V call is TRBV4-3, the J call TRBJ1-1; tentatively, D is TRBD1 (5 bases). This CDR3 contains 14 residues. With 0 bases removed from V and 8 bases from J, the gap between germline ends came to 13 bases. CDR1 and CDR2 from the germline V gene are LGHNA and YSLEER. The CDR3 reads CASSQDSGALEAFF. For the CDR3, the DNA is TGCGCCAGCAGCCAAGATAGTGGGGCACTGGAAGCTTTCTTT.

This clonotype was observed a handful of times. J is TRBJ2-1 and V is TRBV11-2; 8 positions match TRBD1. V was pared by 5 bases and J by 4 bases, with 10 bases of the junction left unmatched. CDR1 SGHAT and CDR2 FQNNGV come from the germline V gene. The CDR3 loop spans 16 amino acids. The CDR3 DNA is TGTGCCAGCAGCCCGGGTGGACAGGGAGCTTACAATGAGCAGTTCTTC. Translation: CASSPGGQGAYNEQFF.

The CDR3 is CASSKVRGRDTGELFF. The CDR3 bases are TGTGCCAGCAGCAAAGTCAGGGGGCGCGACACCGGGGAGCTGTTTTTT. This sequence joins TRBV21-1 and TRBJ2-2; the D call of TRBD1 is as the table states it, not checked on the DNA. TRBV21-1 is deemed a pseudogene. The CDR3 contains 16 residues.

The genes are TRBV12-3 or TRBV12-4 and TRBJ2-1, with 8 bases matching TRBD1. The CDR3 length is 14 residues. Trimming took 5 bases from V and 7 from J; bases not matched to a gene: 7. CDR3 in DNA: TGTGCCAGCAGTCGGACAGGGATAGAGAATGAGCAGTTCTTC. The encoded protein is CASSRTGIENEQFF.

This clonotype has only a few counts. The chain employs TRBV5-1 and TRBJ2-2, with D possibly being TRBD1 (6 bases). The germline V gene has CDR1 SGHRS and CDR2 YFSETQ. The CDR3 length is 14 residues. V was cut by 5 bases and J by 4 bases, with 12 bases left in between. The chain's CDR3 is CASRRTEATGELFF. The CDR3 coding sequence is TGCGCCAGCAGAAGGACAGAGGCCACCGGGGAGCTGTTTTTT.

In this sample, this clonotype turned up a few times. V usage is TRBV7-9 and J usage is TRBJ2-3, with D unresolved. Germline CDR1 and CDR2: SEHNR and FQNEAQ (reference sequence). The CDR3 runs 13 residues. Between the trimmed V and J ends, which lost 5 bases and 7 bases, there was a span of 13 bases. CDR3 protein: CASSPRDGYTQYF. For the CDR3, the DNA is TGTGCCAGCAGCCCCCGCGACGGCTATACGCAGTATTTT.

This clonotype was picked up many times. This chain links TRBV4-3 with TRBJ1-5; TRBD1 might be the D (5 bases). The CDR3 loop spans 15 amino acids. Germline V gene lookup returns CDR1 LGHNA and CDR2 YSLEER. The V end was cut by 0 bases, the J end by 5 bases, with 11 bases between. The CDR3 bases are TGCGCCAGCAGCCAAGATATTGGGGGGTATCAGCCCCAGCATTTT. This codes for CASSQDIGGYQPQHF.

This clonotype was observed a handful of times. V and J are TRBV7-2 and TRBJ2-3; 8 positions agree with TRBD2. This CDR3 spans 16 amino acids. V lost 1 base, J lost 2 bases, and 5 bases stayed unmatched. Per germline, CDR1 SGHTA and CDR2 FQGNSA. The CDR3 DNA reads as TGTGCCAGCAGCTTAGTGGCGGGGGGTTACACAGATACGCAGTATTTT. Translated: CASSLVAGGYTDTQYF.

This clonotype was detected a few times. The chain carries TRBV2 and TRBJ2-5, with unresolved D. Germline values: CDR1 SNHLY, CDR2 FYNNEI. The CDR3 contains 13 residues. V was clipped by 6 bases and J by 4 bases, with 12 bases between them. The CDR3 loop reads CASRLGNRETQYF. As DNA, the CDR3 is TGTGCCAGCAGGTTGGGCAACCGAGAGACCCAGTACTTC.

This clonotype was seen at least ten times. The CDR3 reads CASSLVHRDYKNNEQFF. Written as DNA, the CDR3 is TGCGCCAGCAGCTTGGTCCACCGGGACTACAAGAACAATGAGCAGTTCTTC. The J gene is TRBJ2-1, the V gene TRBV5-1, with 7 bases aligning to TRBD2. V was clipped by 0 bases and J by 5 bases; unmatched bases: 11. This CDR3 has 17 amino acids. CDR1 and CDR2 from the germline V gene are SGHRS and YFSETQ.

V gene TRBV7-2 combines with J gene TRBJ1-1; TRBD1 is a possible D gene (6 bases). Germline V gene data show CDR1 as SGHTA and CDR2 as FQGNSA. This CDR3 spans 13 amino acids. Trimming took 7 bases from V and 3 from J, leaving 12 bases between them. CDR3 protein: CASNNRVDTEAFF. CDR3 coding DNA: TGTGCCAGCAACAACAGGGTAGACACTGAAGCTTTCTTT.

There are a few counts of this clonotype. The V call is TRBV2, the J call TRBJ1-5, with D possibly matching TRBD1 (5 bases). Trimming cost V 7 bases and J 2 bases, with 9 bases left between them. The CDR3 is 13 residues long. CDR1 is SNHLY, CDR2 FYNNEI, per germline. CDR3 sequence (DNA): TGTGCCAGCAAGGGCAGGGGCAATCAGCCCCAGCATTTT. It encodes CASKGRGNQPQHF.

The V gene is TRBV12-3 or TRBV12-4, the J gene TRBJ2-2, with 7 bases matching TRBD1. The trim removed 6 bases at V and 6 bases at J, leaving 4 bases unmatched. CDR3 length: 13 residues. CDR3 sequence (DNA): TGTGCCAGCAGGATGACAGGGTCCGGGGAGCTGTTTTTT. Translation: CASRMTGSGELFF.

J is TRBJ2-7 and V is TRBV7-9; TRBD1 matches 8 bases. After removal of 5 bases from V and 4 bases from J, the junction contained 7 bases not matched to a gene. In germline, CDR1 is SEHNR, CDR2 FQNEAQ (reference sequence). The CDR3 totals 14 residues. DNA for the CDR3: TGTGCCAGCAGCCCGACAGGGGTTAATTACGAGCAGTACTTC. Amino acids: CASSPTGVNYEQYF.

The chain employs TRBV6-2 or TRBV6-3 and TRBJ2-7; D unclear. V lost 0 bases and J 2 bases, leaving 5 bases between the germline ends. The CDR3 has 13 amino acids. The V gene's germline CDR1 is MNHEY and CDR2 SVGEGT. The CDR3 sequence is CASSYSSPYEQYF. Here the CDR3 DNA reads TGTGCCAGCAGTTACTCGAGTCCCTACGAGCAGTACTTC.

This clonotype appeared a few times. One end of the junction does not line up with germline, which may come from a read error. The gene calls are TRBV7-7 and TRBJ2-2, with 9 bases identical to TRBD1. The length of the CDR3 is 16 residues. Germline V gives CDR1 SSHAT, CDR2 FNYEAQ (reference sequence). CDR3 DNA: TGTGCTAGCAGCTCCCACCCGGGACAGGGACCCGGGGAGCTGTTTTTT. As protein: CASSSHPGQGPGELFF.

The chain joins TRBV3-1 to TRBJ2-5; 7 bases fit TRBD1. Germline CDR1 reads LGHDT; CDR2 reads YNNKEL (reference sequence). Losses at the gene ends were 6 bases for V and 3 bases for J; bases not matched to a gene: 4. CDR3 length: 13 residues. CDR3 DNA: TGTGCCAGCAGGGATCAGGGGGAAGAGACCCAGTACTTC. Protein: CASRDQGEETQYF.

The CDR3 here is CASSLGLAGGNNEQFF. The CDR3 coding sequence is TGTGCCAGCAGCCTGGGGCTAGCGGGGGGGAACAATGAGCAGTTCTTC. The genes are TRBV11-2 and TRBJ2-1; TRBD2 matches at 12 bases. Germline values: CDR1 SGHAT, CDR2 FQNNGV. Germline trimming cut 5 bases from V and 5 bases from J; bases unmatched to any gene: 7. This CDR3 is 16 amino acids long.

This clonotype was seen only a few times. The rearrangement links TRBV28 to TRBJ2-3; D call uncertain. The V gene's germline CDR1 is MDHEN and CDR2 SYDVKM. CDR3 size: 14 residues. V lost 7 bases, J lost 2 bases, and 13 bases lay in between. The CDR3 region is CASTSARHTDTQYF. CDR3 nucleotide sequence: TGTGCCAGCACCTCAGCCCGACACACAGATACGCAGTATTTT.

This sequence joins TRBV7-6 and TRBJ2-2, with D possibly TRBD1 on 6 matching bases. The CDR3 contains 19 residues. Trimming removed 2 bases from V and 4 bases from J, with 23 bases in between. Germline V CDR1 and CDR2: SGHVS, FNYEAQ. The CDR3 nucleotides are TGTGCCAGCAGCTTACCTACCCAGGGCGGACAGACGATCACCGGGGAGCTGTTTTTT. This codes for CASSLPTQGGQTITGELFF.

V usage is TRBV6-4 and J usage is TRBJ2-7; D is unclear. Germline CDR1 reads MRHNA; CDR2 reads SNTAGT. There are 13 residues in the CDR3. V was pared by 2 bases and J by 0 bases, with 5 bases between. CDR3 coding DNA: TGTGCCAGCAGTGACAGTAGCTCCTACGAGCAGTACGTC. Translating it yields CASSDSSSYEQYV.